The 21 T cell receptor beta chains below were found in one sample sequenced in a study of shared clonotypes between healthy human individuals. TCRdb's table, derived via immunoSEQ multiplex PCR, lists solely in-frame clones and lacks some. The profile shows 950,000 to 1,300,000 clones, approximately 68% of them singletons. The sequenced material came from memory CD4+ T cells sorted from blood. Subset specified: CD45RA-negative fraction. The receptors come from a man between 18 and 35 years old in good health.

J is TRBJ1-5 and V is TRBV7-9; the match to TRBD1 covers 9 bases. Germline V gene lookup returns CDR1 SEHNR and CDR2 FQNEAQ (reference sequence). Germline trimming cut 0 bases from V and 4 bases from J; bases unmatched to any gene: 7. There are 17 residues in the CDR3. CDR3 sequence reads: CASSLADDRGGNQPQHF. DNA for the CDR3: TGTGCCAGCAGCTTAGCCGATGACAGGGGGGGGAATCAGCCCCAGCATTTT.

The chain has TRBV6-6 and TRBJ1-1, with 8 nucleotides matching TRBD1. The trim removed 2 bases at V and 3 bases at J, leaving 8 bases unmatched. The V gene's germline CDR1 is MNHNY and CDR2 SVGAGI (reference sequence). The CDR3 totals 16 residues. The DNA for the CDR3 is TGTGCCAGCAGTTACCATCTCATACAGGGGGACACTGAAGCTTTCTTT. It translates to CASSYHLIQGDTEAFF.

This chain uses TRBV5-4 with TRBJ1-2; tentatively, D is TRBD1 (5 bases). Trimming cost V 0 bases and J 7 bases, with 13 bases left between them. CDR1 and CDR2 from the germline V gene are SGHNT and YYREEE (reference sequence). The CDR3 is 14 amino acids. The CDR3 DNA is TGTGCCAGCAGCTTGGGGTGGCAGGGCGGTGGCTACACCTTC. Translation: CASSLGWQGGGYTF.

As regards this clone: The sample has other DNA sequences that encode this CDR3 too. The chain joins TRBV5-1 to TRBJ1-2; TRBD1 might be the D (5 bases). V dropped 5 bases and J dropped 1 base, with 6 bases sitting between them. Germline V lookup: CDR1 SGHRS, CDR2 YFSETQ. The CDR3 runs 12 residues. The CDR3 DNA sequence: TGCGCCAGCAGTCAGGGTAACTATGGCTACACCTTC. Amino acids: CASSQGNYGYTF.

With respect to this clone: Within the sample, other DNA sequences also encode this same CDR3. V is TRBV20-1 and J is TRBJ1-3; D gene uncertain. Trimming took 3 bases from V and 2 from J, leaving 2 bases between them. Germline V gene data show CDR1 as DFQATT and CDR2 as SNEGSKA (reference sequence). The CDR3 covers 11 residues. CDR3 nucleotides: TGCAGTGCTAGTCCTGGAAACACCATATATTTT. This encodes CSASPGNTIYF.

The rearrangement links TRBV19 to TRBJ2-2; possibly TRBD1 for D (6 bases). CDR3 length: 14 residues. Trimming stripped 11 bases from V and 2 bases from J, with 15 bases between. Looked up from germline, CDR1 is LNHDA and CDR2 is SQIVND (reference sequence). Here the CDR3 DNA reads TGTGCCGGTGCACCGACAGGAAACACCGGGGAGCTGTTTTTT. Protein product: CAGAPTGNTGELFF.

To note about this clone: Other nucleotide sequences from this sample produce the same CDR3. V usage is TRBV28 and J usage is TRBJ2-5; TRBD2 matches 7 bases. Trimming cost V 3 bases and J 2 bases; bases outside gene matches: 0. Germline V gives CDR1 MDHEN, CDR2 SYDVKM. This CDR3 comprises 13 residues. CDR3 DNA sequence: TGTGCCAGCAGTTTGGGGGGGCAAGAGACCCAGTACTTC. Protein: CASSLGGQETQYF.

V and J are TRBV6-5 and TRBJ1-1; a possible D gene is TRBD1 (6 bases). Trimming took off 2 bases at V and 1 base at J, with 11 bases between the two ends. This CDR3 region has 15 residues. CDR1 and CDR2 (germline): MNHEY, SVGAGI. In DNA form, the CDR3 reads TGTGCCAGCAGTTACGGCGGAGGGGGGAACACTGAAGCTTTCTTT. Translation gives CASSYGGGGNTEAFF.

V usage is TRBV7-3 and J usage is TRBJ2-4, with TRBD2 matching over 9 bases. The CDR3 totals 18 residues. J was trimmed by 0 bases and V by 2 bases; bases with no gene match: 8. Germline values: CDR1 SGHTA, CDR2 FQGTGA. CDR3 in DNA: TGTGCCAGCAGCTTACCCCCTGAGCGGGGGGTAGCCAAAAACATTCAGTACTTC. This codes for CASSLPPERGVAKNIQYF. Combining the CDR3 with reference TRBV7-3 and TRBJ2-4 gives the whole variable domain GAGVSQTPSNKVTEKGKYVELRCDPISGHTALYWYRQSLGQGPEFLIYFQGTGAADDSGLPNDRFFAVRPEGSVSTLKIQRTERGDSAVYLCASSLPPERGVAKNIQYFGAGTRLSVL.

The gene calls are TRBV6-6 and TRBJ2-7, with D perhaps TRBD2 (6 bases). Trimming shortened V by 6 bases and J by 0 bases, and 18 bases separated the two germline ends. This CDR3 comprises 16 residues. The germline V gene encodes CDR1 MNHNY and CDR2 SVGAGI (reference sequence). CDR3 DNA sequence: TGTGCCAGCAGCTCCCCCACGGGGAGGAGCTCCTACGAGCAGTACTTC. This encodes CASSSPTGRSSYEQYF.

The V gene is TRBV6-6, the J gene TRBJ1-3, with 7 bases aligning to TRBD1. Trimming removed 7 bases from V and 0 bases from J; junction bases left unmatched: 3. CDR3 length: 14 amino acids. Germline CDR1 and CDR2: MNHNY and SVGAGI (reference sequence). The CDR3 DNA reads as TGTGCCAGCAAACAGGGGAGCTCTGGAAACACCATATATTTT. It specifies CASKQGSSGNTIYF.

To note about this clone: Other DNA sequences in this specimen translate into the identical CDR3. The chain uses TRBV19 and TRBJ1-1; 8 positions match TRBD1. Germline CDR1 LNHDA, CDR2 SQIVND (reference sequence). The J segment lost 4 bases and the V segment lost 5 bases, leaving 6 bases of the junction unmatched. The CDR3 is 14 amino acids. The DNA for the CDR3 is TGTGCCAGTAGTGACAGGGGCTTAGGCACTGAAGCTTTCTTT. It specifies CASSDRGLGTEAFF.

Turning to this clone: Other nucleotide sequences from this sample produce the same CDR3. This chain connects TRBV7-9 to TRBJ1-3; D gene unclear. V lost 1 base and J lost 4, with 5 bases in between. CDR3 length: 13 residues. The germline gives CDR1 SEHNR, CDR2 FQNEAQ (reference sequence). This chain's CDR3 is CASSLGTGNTIYF. In DNA form, the CDR3 reads TGTGCCAGCAGCTTAGGGACGGGAAACACCATATATTTT. The full variable domain, rest sourced from reference TRBV7-9 and TRBJ1-3, is DTGVSQNPRHKITKRGQNVTFRCDPISEHNRLYWYRQTLGQGPEFLTYFQNEAQLEKSRLLSDRFSAERPKGSFSTLEIQRTEQGDSAMYLCASSLGTGNTIYFGEGSWLTVV.

This rearrangement joins TRBV5-1 to TRBJ2-5; 10 positions match TRBD1. The CDR3 extends over 15 amino acids. V was pared by 4 bases and J by 4 bases, with 7 bases of the junction left unmatched. Germline lookup yields CDR1 SGHRS and CDR2 YFSETQ. The CDR3 DNA follows: TGCGCCAGCAGCAGACAGGGGGCGTATGGAGAGACCCAGTACTTC. Its protein product is CASSRQGAYGETQYF. The whole variable domain, filled in from reference TRBV5-1 and TRBJ2-5, reads KAGVTQTPRYLIKTRGQQVTLSCSPISGHRSVSWYQQTPGQGLQFLFEYFSETQRNKGNFPGRFSGRQFSNSRSEMNVSTLELGDSALYLCASSRQGAYGETQYFGPGTRLLVL.

This chain connects TRBV30 to TRBJ1-4; 7 nucleotides align to TRBD1. The CDR3 is 14 residues long. V shed 2 bases, J shed 5 bases, and the junction held 5 bases outside the gene matches. Germline V gene data show CDR1 as GTSNPN and CDR2 as SVGIG (reference sequence). The CDR3 nucleotides read TGTGCCTGGAGTCTTCGGGACAGAAATGAAAAACTGTTTTTT. Its protein product is CAWSLRDRNEKLFF.

V and J are TRBV27 and TRBJ2-7, with a weak D call TRBD2 (5 bases). V was shortened by 1 base and J by 3 bases, with 7 bases between the two germline ends. The V gene's germline CDR1 is MNHEY and CDR2 SMNVEV (reference sequence). The CDR3 length is 13 residues. The CDR3 protein is CASSLWAGYEQYF. CDR3 bases: TGTGCCAGCAGTTTATGGGCGGGCTACGAGCAGTACTTC.

The rearrangement links TRBV6-1 to TRBJ1-2, with D maybe TRBD1 (5 bases). V was clipped by 6 bases and J by 4 bases, with 15 bases between them. Germline loops: CDR1 MNHNS, CDR2 SASEGT. The CDR3 runs to 14 residues. The chain's CDR3 is CASSASRGPYGYTF. CDR3 nucleotide sequence: TGTGCCAGCAGCGCATCTCGGGGACCCTATGGCTACACCTTC.

This rearrangement joins TRBV2 to TRBJ2-6; no clear D gene. Germline V gene data show CDR1 as SNHLY and CDR2 as FYNNEI. The V end lost 3 bases, the J end lost 4 bases, and 7 bases lay between the germline ends. The CDR3 is 14 amino acids. Written as DNA, the CDR3 is TGTGCCAGCAGTGATCGGCTCGGGGCCAACGTCCTGACTTTC. Protein sequence: CASSDRLGANVLTF.

V usage is TRBV6-6 and J usage is TRBJ1-2, with D possibly matching TRBD1 (5 bases). Germline V gives CDR1 MNHNY, CDR2 SVGAGI (reference sequence). V lost 4 bases, J lost 8 bases, and 17 bases lay in between. The CDR3 runs 14 residues. CDR3 protein: CASSFTGTLEGYTF. For the CDR3, the DNA is TGTGCCAGCAGTTTCACCGGGACCCTCGAGGGCTACACCTTC.

The chain has TRBV4-3 and TRBJ2-2; maybe TRBD1 (5 bases). V lost 3 bases and J lost 7, with 12 bases in between. There are 14 residues in the CDR3. Germline values: CDR1 LGHNA, CDR2 YSLEER. The chain's CDR3 is CASSHPGSGGELFF. CDR3 DNA: TGCGCCAGCAGCCACCCAGGGTCGGGCGGGGAGCTGTTTTTT.

The V and J genes are TRBV11-2 and TRBJ2-1; TRBD2 aligns across 9 bases. Trimming removed 3 bases from V and 1 base from J; junction bases left unmatched: 1. From germline, CDR1 is SGHAT and CDR2 FQNNGV. CDR3 length equals 15 residues. This chain's CDR3 is CASSFSGGSYNEQFF. CDR3 nucleotides: TGTGCCAGCAGCTTTAGCGGGGGTTCCTACAATGAGCAGTTCTTC. The whole variable domain, filled in from reference TRBV11-2 and TRBJ2-1, reads EAGVAQSPRYKIIEKRQSVAFWCNPISGHATLYWYQQILGQGPKLLIQFQNNGVVDDSQLPKDRFSAERLKGVDSTLKIQPAKLEDSAVYLCASSFSGGSYNEQFFGPGTRLTVL.